A selection of T cell receptor beta chains follows, all from one sample in a study of shared clonotypes between healthy human individuals. The assay was immunoSEQ multiplex PCR, and TCRdb's table has in-frame clones only and misses some. Of 1.6 million or so clones listed, around 98.5% are singletons. Material for sequencing was naive CD4+ T cells sorted from blood. The origin of the receptors is a man aged 30 to 39 in good health. CDR3s include the opening cysteine and the closing phenylalanine or tryptophan. Each record gives: CDR3 protein, D gene, CDR3 length, J gene, V gene. A D gene is named only where the DNA matches it firmly.

CAWSRLANDYNEQFF,-,15,TRBJ2-1,TRBV30
CASSLYSSEGKLFF,-,14,TRBJ1-4,TRBV5-1
CASSNPGTSGRRLYF,TRBD2,15,TRBJ2-3,TRBV19
CASSYTGQGMFDTQYF,TRBD1,16,TRBJ2-3,TRBV6-5
CASSRTGNTIYF,-,12,TRBJ1-3,TRBV6-5
CASSIGYNNQPQHF,-,14,TRBJ1-5,TRBV19
CASSQWRNIGGLETQYF,-,17,TRBJ2-5,TRBV4-3
CASRISGTNGHEQYF,-,15,TRBJ2-7,TRBV5-5
CASSFVPSGTKNTEAFF,-,17,TRBJ1-1,TRBV27
CASSRETGLASHNTDTQYF,TRBD2,19,TRBJ2-3,TRBV7-9
CASSVAGLGDTEAFF,-,15,TRBJ1-1,TRBV9
CASSLSSVRASGSSTYTQYF,TRBD2,20,TRBJ2-3,TRBV7-6